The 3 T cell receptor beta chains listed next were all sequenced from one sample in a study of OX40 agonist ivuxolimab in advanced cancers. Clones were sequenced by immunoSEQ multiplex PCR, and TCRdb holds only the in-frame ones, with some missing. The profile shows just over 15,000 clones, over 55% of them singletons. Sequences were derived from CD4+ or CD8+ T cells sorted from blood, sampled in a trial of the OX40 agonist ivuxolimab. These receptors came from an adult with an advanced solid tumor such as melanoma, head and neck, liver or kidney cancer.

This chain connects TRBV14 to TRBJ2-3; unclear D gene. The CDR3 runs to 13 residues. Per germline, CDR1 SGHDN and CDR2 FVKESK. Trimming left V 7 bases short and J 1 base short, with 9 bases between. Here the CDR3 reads CASKEFGTDTQYF. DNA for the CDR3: TGTGCCAGCAAAGAGTTTGGCACAGATACGCAGTATTTT. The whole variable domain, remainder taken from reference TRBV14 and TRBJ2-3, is EAGVTQFPSHSVIEKGQTVTLRCDPISGHDNLYWYRRVMGKEIKFLLHFVKESKQDESGMPNNRFLAERTGGTYSTLKVQPAELEDSGVYFCASKEFGTDTQYFGPGTRLTVL.

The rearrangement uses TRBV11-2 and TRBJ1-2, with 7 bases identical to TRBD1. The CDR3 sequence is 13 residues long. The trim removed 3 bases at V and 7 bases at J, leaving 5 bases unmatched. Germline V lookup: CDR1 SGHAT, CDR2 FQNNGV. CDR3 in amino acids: CASSFKTGFGYTF. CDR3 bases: TGTGCCAGCAGCTTCAAGACAGGGTTTGGCTACACCTTC.

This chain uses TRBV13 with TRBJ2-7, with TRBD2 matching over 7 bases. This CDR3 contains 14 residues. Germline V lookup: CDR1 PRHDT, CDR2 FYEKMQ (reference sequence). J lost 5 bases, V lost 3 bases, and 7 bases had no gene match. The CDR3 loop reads CASSLRGGVDEQYF. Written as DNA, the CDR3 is TGTGCCAGCAGCTTGAGGGGAGGGGTGGACGAGCAGTACTTC.